Sequencing of this T cell receptor beta chain was carried out in a study of cytomegalovirus exposure and HLA in healthy donors. Notes on the study in general: An Asian-associated ancestry cluster reportedly showed fewer N-insertions than the roughly 670-donor mean in a later analysis. Presence/absence comparisons presumed near-even sequencing depth among donors. Segments of the TCR beta V type were, in most cases, productive about 87% or about 30% of the time in an earlier analysis. In vitro checks showed that three CMV-associated chains really do target CMV antigens.

PCR was performed using 60 Vbeta and 13 Jbeta primers. This table comes from immunoSEQ multiplex PCR, and its TCRdb copy is limited to in-frame clones, with some not included. The sample lists some 130,000 clones; under 85% were seen once. This clone was seen only a few times. The antigen is undetermined. Germline lookup yields CDR1 LNHDA and CDR2 SQIVND (reference sequence). V was pared by 3 bases and J by 1 base, with 12 bases between. The CDR3 contains 15 residues. Input material: PBMCs. The chain employs TRBV19 and TRBJ2-5; D might be TRBD2 (7 bases). The source of this sequence is a male donor in good health and CMV-seropositive. CDR3 amino acids: CASSIGGGSQETQYF. As DNA, the CDR3 is TGTGCCAGTAGTATTGGGGGGGGCTCCCAAGAGACCCAGTACTTC.